The following is a T cell receptor (beta chain) sequence with its context. Its antigen is unidentified. Expressed TCRB transcripts were sequenced because the entire RNA isolate underwent reverse transcription. Only in-frame clones appear in the TCRdb table, and some are missing; sequencing was by immunoSEQ multiplex PCR. Among 680,000 or so clones, less than 20% were seen once, and the ten largest hold about 0.097%. This specimen comes from a study of beta chain features in type 1 diabetes. Study-wide results and caveats: Moderately but significantly shorter TCRB CDR3s were found in Type 1 diabetes patients in all four CD4+ subsets.

Sorted populations were all over 98% pure. Germline V gene data show CDR1 as SGHTA and CDR2 as FQGNSA. This CDR3 contains 17 residues. Trimming at V came to 3 bases and at J to 4 bases, leaving 12 bases not matched to a gene. The specimen sequenced was naive CD4+ T cells from blood. The chain joins TRBV7-2 to TRBJ1-5; 7 bases map to TRBD1. The TCR sequence derives from a man in his late teens or twenties in good health. CDR3 sequence: CASSLGGTVRPNQPQHF. For the CDR3, the DNA is TGTGCCAGCAGCTTGGGGGGGACAGTGCGTCCAAATCAGCCCCAGCATTTT. Combining the CDR3 with reference TRBV7-2 and TRBJ1-5 gives the whole variable domain GAGVSQSPSNKVTEKGKDVELRCDPISGHTALYWYRQSLGQGLEFLIYFQGNSAPDKSGLPSDRFSAERTGGSVSTLTIQRTQQEDSAVYLCASSLGGTVRPNQPQHFGDGTRLSIL.